This paragraph covers one TCR beta chain sequence. The data stem from a study of blood T cell repertoires in COVID-19. Study in general: In each case, the material was cDNA or gDNA derived from T cells, B-cell-depleted T cells, or PBMCs.

Each participant's cohort was designated according to participant-reported clinical history. Donors in Cohort 3 counted as recovered after two negative PCRs, clearance, or symptom resolution. This CDR3 is built from 16 residues. V gave up 3 bases and J gave up 3 bases; unmatched junction bases: 4. Germline V CDR1 and CDR2: SGHRS, YFSETQ. Assay: immunoSEQ multiplex PCR; the TCRdb copy retains only in-frame clones and omits some. Of 250,000 to 300,000 clones in the sample, around 86% are singletons; the top ten hold around 1.7%. The sample was PBMCs or T cells enriched from blood (not recorded which). The sequence was collected from a middle-aged woman who had recovered from COVID-19. The rearrangement uses TRBV5-1 and TRBJ2-2; 11 bases line up with TRBD2. CDR3 DNA sequence: TGCGCCAGCAGCTCCGGGACTAGCGGATACACCGGGGAGCTGTTTTTT. The encoded protein is CASSSGTSGYTGELFF.